This T cell receptor (beta chain) was documented in a study of CXCR3-negative and CXCR3-positive naive CD8 T cells. Study context: TRB reads totalled about 140 million, about 1.5 +/- 0.3 million per library.

A remark on this clonotype: The antigen is undetermined.

Carrying UMI labels, the TRB cDNA libraries were prepared through 5' RACE. TCRdb reprocessed the 5' RACE reads and keeps a single row for each CDR3 protein, giving no DNA. With tens of thousands of distinct CDR3 sequences in the sample, the ten largest clones hold about 14%. Study-wide findings and caveats: Unlike memory cells, which differed, naive CXCR3-negative and CXCR3-positive cells had similar TRBV-TRBJ usage. Diversity proved comparably high across both naive subsets and much lower in memory CD8+ cells.

Researchers reported sorting every CD8+ T cell subset in triplicate, under 350,000 cells per sort. Germline assignment: CDR1 MGHRA and CDR2 YSYEKL. The CDR3 is 17 residues long. The receptor's source is a human donor in good health. Some clones in this sample may be carry-over from other donors' samples. What was sequenced was memory CD8+ T cells from blood. The chain is built from TRBV4-1 and TRBJ2-2; TCRdb's D gene call, TRBD2, goes unchecked for lack of DNA. Here the CDR3 reads CASSQEGAGVGTGELFF.